This entry is about one T cell receptor (beta chain). The source of the sample is a study of patients and donors after allogeneic stem cell transplantation. One entry per CDR3 protein results from TCRdb running MiXCR on the RT-PCR reads. The profile shows about a million distinct CDR3 sequences, roughly 18% of them singletons. Sequencing was carried out using blood, either unsorted or a sorted T cell fraction (not recorded which). This receptor was taken from a human donor who was either an allogeneic HSCT recipient or a stem cell or donor lymphocyte infusion donor (not recorded which). It is not recorded whose cells these are; they may come from a transplant donor.

DNA of the CDR3: TGCGCCAGCAGGGCGGCGGCGGGGGCCGGGGAGCTGTTTTTT. This gives the protein CASRAAAGAGELFF. V and J are TRBV5-1 and TRBJ2-2; TRBD2 aligns across 7 bases. The germline V gene has CDR1 SGHRS and CDR2 YFSETQ. The CDR3 consists of 14 residues. V was pared by 5 bases and J by 6 bases, with 7 bases of the junction left unmatched.